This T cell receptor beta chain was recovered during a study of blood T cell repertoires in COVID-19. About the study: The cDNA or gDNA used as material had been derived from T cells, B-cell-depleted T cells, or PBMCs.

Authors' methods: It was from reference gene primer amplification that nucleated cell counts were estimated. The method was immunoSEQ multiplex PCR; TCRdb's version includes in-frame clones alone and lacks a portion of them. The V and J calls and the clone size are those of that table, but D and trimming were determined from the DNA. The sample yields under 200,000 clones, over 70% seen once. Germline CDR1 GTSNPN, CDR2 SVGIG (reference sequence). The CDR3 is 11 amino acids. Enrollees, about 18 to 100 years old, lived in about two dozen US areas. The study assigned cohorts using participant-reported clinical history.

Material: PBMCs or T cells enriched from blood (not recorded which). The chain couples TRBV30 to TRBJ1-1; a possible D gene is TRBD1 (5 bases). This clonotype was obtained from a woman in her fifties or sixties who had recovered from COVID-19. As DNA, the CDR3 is TGTGGCCTGACAGTCGACACTGAAGCTTTCTTT. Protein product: CGLTVDTEAFF.